This is a list of T cell receptor beta chains from one sample in a study of blood T cell repertoires in COVID-19. Generated by immunoSEQ multiplex PCR, the TCRdb table keeps only in-frame clones and is missing some. The sample lists roughly 180,000 clones; roughly 82% were seen once. Sequenced input: PBMCs or T cells enriched from blood (not recorded which). The receptors derive from a middle-aged man who had recovered from COVID-19. Both conserved end residues are part of each CDR3. The D gene is left open where the match is weak. Clone size is stated in some rows and not others, as once, few, many or a class when expanded.

length: 15; D: TRBD2; size: NA; J: TRBJ2-4; V: TRBV24-1; DNA: TGTGCCACCTCCCTGGGGGGGACAGCCAAAAACATTCAGTACTTC; CDR3: CATSLGGTAKNIQYF
length: 12; D: NA; size: NA; J: TRBJ2-1; V: TRBV10-3; DNA: TGTGCCACCCGGGTACCCCAGAATGAGCAGTTCTTC; CDR3: CATRVPQNEQFF
length: 14; D: TRBD2; size: NA; J: TRBJ2-3; V: TRBV2; DNA: TGTGCCAGCAGTGGCGGCGGGAGGACAGATACGCAGTATTTT; CDR3: CASSGGGRTDTQYF
length: 13; D: NA; size: NA; J: TRBJ2-2; V: TRBV7-6; DNA: TGTGCCAGCAGCTTAGTTAGCGCCGGGGAGCTGTTTTTT; CDR3: CASSLVSAGELFF
length: 16; D: NA; size: once; J: TRBJ2-5; V: TRBV5-1; DNA: TGCGCCAGCAGCGAGGCGGCTTTAAGTTTAGGAGAGACCCAGTACTTC; CDR3: CASSEAALSLGETQYF
length: 14; D: TRBD1; size: NA; J: TRBJ1-2; V: TRBV19; DNA: TGTGCCAGTAGTATAACAGGGGCGGGCTATGGCTACACCTTC; CDR3: CASSITGAGYGYTF
length: 13; D: NA; size: NA; J: TRBJ1-1; V: TRBV7-2; DNA: TGTGCCAGCAGTAGGACGTGGGAGTCTGAAGCTTTCTTT; CDR3: CASSRTWESEAFF
length: 15; D: TRBD2; size: NA; J: TRBJ2-3; V: TRBV6-5; DNA: TGTGCCAGCAGTCCTCAGGTGGGGGGGACAGATACGCAGTATTTT; CDR3: CASSPQVGGTDTQYF
length: 14; D: NA; size: few; J: TRBJ1-5; V: TRBV5-8; DNA: TGTGCCAGCAGCTTGGGTGGCAGGCCGCTCCGTCAGCATTTT; CDR3: CASSLGGRPLRQHF
length: 16; D: TRBD2; size: NA; J: TRBJ2-1; V: TRBV7-9; DNA: TGTGCCAGCAGCCCCATCGGGACTAGCGGGAACGATGAGCAGTTCTTC; CDR3: CASSPIGTSGNDEQFF
length: 15; D: NA; size: NA; J: TRBJ1-2; V: TRBV27; DNA: TGTGCCAGCAGTTTAAGAAGTCGCGGATCCTATGGCTACACCTTC; CDR3: CASSLRSRGSYGYTF
length: 16; D: TRBD1; size: NA; J: TRBJ1-5; V: TRBV30; DNA: TGTGCCTGGAGTGTTTTTTCAGGGGGCTTCTATCAGCCCCAGCATTTT; CDR3: CAWSVFSGGFYQPQHF
length: 12; D: NA; size: once; J: TRBJ1-5; V: TRBV28; DNA: TGTGCCAGCAGCCTCCAGGGGACGCCCCAGCATTTT; CDR3: CASSLQGTPQHF
length: 14; D: TRBD2; size: NA; J: TRBJ2-3; V: TRBV28; DNA: TGTGCCAGCAGTTTAGGCGGGAGCGCAGATACGCAGTATTTT; CDR3: CASSLGGSADTQYF
length: 16; D: TRBD2; size: NA; J: TRBJ2-1; V: TRBV18; DNA: TGTGCCAGCACCCGGGCCGGGAGGGGATTCAACAATGAGCAGTTCTTC; CDR3: CASTRAGRGFNNEQFF
length: 13; D: TRBD1; size: NA; J: TRBJ1-3; V: TRBV29-1; DNA: TGCAGCGCCATTGGACAGGGCGGAAACACCATATATTTT; CDR3: CSAIGQGGNTIYF
length: 15; D: TRBD1; size: few; J: TRBJ1-6; V: TRBV28; DNA: TGTGCCAGCAGTTTATTCCGGGACAGGGATTCACCCCTCCACTTT; CDR3: CASSLFRDRDSPLHF
length: 14; D: TRBD1; size: NA; J: TRBJ2-2; V: TRBV12-5; DNA: TGTGCTAGTGGTCTGGGACAGAGCACCGGGGAGCTGTTTTTT; CDR3: CASGLGQSTGELFF
length: 13; D: TRBD1; size: NA; J: TRBJ1-2; V: TRBV6-5; DNA: TGTGCCAGCAGCCTACAGGGGGCTGGTGGCTACACCTTC; CDR3: CASSLQGAGGYTF
length: 18; D: TRBD2; size: NA; J: TRBJ2-2; V: TRBV7-7; DNA: TGTGCTAGCAGCTCCGGGACTAGCGGGAAAAGCTGGACCGGGGAGCTGTTTTTT; CDR3: CASSSGTSGKSWTGELFF
length: 15; D: NA; size: NA; J: TRBJ2-1; V: TRBV7-2; DNA: TGTGCCAGCAGGTCCCCAGGATACTCCTACAATGAGCAGTTCTTC; CDR3: CASRSPGYSYNEQFF
length: 15; D: TRBD2; size: NA; J: TRBJ2-1; V: TRBV7-3; DNA: TGTGCCAGCAGCTCCGGGACTAGCCGCCACAATGAGCAGTTCTTC; CDR3: CASSSGTSRHNEQFF
length: 12; D: NA; size: NA; J: TRBJ1-2; V: TRBV5-1; DNA: TGCGCCAGCAGCCCCGACGGAGCTGGCTACACCTTC; CDR3: CASSPDGAGYTF
length: 14; D: TRBD2; size: NA; J: TRBJ2-1; V: TRBV6-2/TRBV6-3; DNA: TGTGCCAGCAGTCCCCGACTAGCGAGCCATGAGCAGTTCTTC; CDR3: CASSPRLASHEQFF
length: 18; D: TRBD1; size: NA; J: TRBJ2-1; V: TRBV28; DNA: TGTGCCAGCAGTGGGACAGGGTCCGTGATCAGAACTTTGGATGAGCAGTTCTTC; CDR3: CASSGTGSVIRTLDEQFF
length: 12; D: TRBD2; size: NA; J: TRBJ2-3; V: TRBV7-3; DNA: TGTGCCAGCAGCTTAGGGGGGGAATCGCAGTATTTT; CDR3: CASSLGGESQYF
length: 15; D: NA; size: NA; J: TRBJ2-5; V: TRBV11-2; DNA: TGTGCCAGCAGCTTAGATCATTACAGACAAGAGACCCAGTACTTC; CDR3: CASSLDHYRQETQYF
length: 15; D: TRBD1; size: few; J: TRBJ1-5; V: TRBV10-3; DNA: TGTGCCATCAGGGAGACAGGGGATAGCAATCAGCCCCAGCATTTT; CDR3: CAIRETGDSNQPQHF
length: 14; D: NA; size: NA; J: TRBJ1-1; V: TRBV6-5; DNA: TGTGCCAGCTGCGTTATTGGGGGCTTTACTGAAGCTTTCTTT; CDR3: CASCVIGGFTEAFF
length: 13; D: TRBD1; size: NA; J: TRBJ1-5; V: TRBV29-1; DNA: TGCAGCGTTGCAGGGGGTCGGAATCAGCCCCAGCATTTT; CDR3: CSVAGGRNQPQHF
length: 16; D: TRBD1; size: NA; J: TRBJ2-2; V: TRBV27; DNA: TGTGCCAGCAGTCACTCAGGGGGCATGAACACCGGGGAGCTGTTTTTT; CDR3: CASSHSGGMNTGELFF
length: 15; D: NA; size: NA; J: TRBJ1-4; V: TRBV5-1; DNA: TGCGCCAGCAGCTTCACAGGACCAACTAATGAAAAACTGTTTTTT; CDR3: CASSFTGPTNEKLFF
length: 14; D: TRBD1; size: once; J: TRBJ2-7; V: TRBV18; DNA: TGTGCCAGCTCACTAGGACAGGGGGCCCACGAGCAGTACTTC; CDR3: CASSLGQGAHEQYF
length: 18; D: NA; size: NA; J: TRBJ1-4; V: TRBV11-2; DNA: TGTGCCAGCAGCTTAGGAGCTTATCTTGGCGGGACTAATGAAAAACTGTTTTTT; CDR3: CASSLGAYLGGTNEKLFF
length: 13; D: TRBD1; size: NA; J: TRBJ1-5; V: TRBV7-3; DNA: TGTGCCAGCAGCCTAGGACAGGATCAGCCCCAGCATTTT; CDR3: CASSLGQDQPQHF
length: 11; D: NA; size: NA; J: TRBJ2-1; V: TRBV6-2/TRBV6-3; DNA: TGTGCCAGCAGTGTATACAATGAGCAGTTCTTC; CDR3: CASSVYNEQFF
length: 12; D: NA; size: NA; J: TRBJ1-6; V: TRBV15; DNA: TGTGCCACCAGCGCAGGGGAATCACCCCTCCACTTT; CDR3: CATSAGESPLHF
length: 14; D: NA; size: NA; J: TRBJ2-6; V: TRBV6-6; DNA: TGTGCCAGCTGCGACTTCTCTGGGGCCAACGTCCTGACTTTC; CDR3: CASCDFSGANVLTF
length: 14; D: TRBD1; size: many; J: TRBJ1-1; V: TRBV2; DNA: TGTGCCAGCAGTGAACGGCAGGGGGCGATTGAAGCTTTCTTT; CDR3: CASSERQGAIEAFF
length: 13; D: NA; size: NA; J: TRBJ1-1; V: TRBV7-9; DNA: TGTGCCAGCAGCTTTAGCGTGAACACTGAAGCTTTCTTT; CDR3: CASSFSVNTEAFF
length: 13; D: TRBD1; size: NA; J: TRBJ1-1; V: TRBV7-2; DNA: TGTGCCAGCAGCCACGACAGGGATCCTGAAGCTTTCTTT; CDR3: CASSHDRDPEAFF
length: 14; D: NA; size: NA; J: TRBJ1-1; V: TRBV10-3; DNA: TGTGCCATCAGTGGCGGGCTAATGAACACTGAAGCTTTCTTT; CDR3: CAISGGLMNTEAFF
length: 14; D: NA; size: NA; J: TRBJ1-4; V: TRBV25-1; DNA: TGTGCCAGCAGTGAGGACACTCTTAATGAAAAACTGTTTTTT; CDR3: CASSEDTLNEKLFF
length: 14; D: TRBD2; size: NA; J: TRBJ2-5; V: TRBV2; DNA: TGTGCCAGCCGACTTGCTAGCGGTAAAGAGACCCAGTACTTC; CDR3: CASRLASGKETQYF
length: 12; D: NA; size: NA; J: TRBJ2-7; V: TRBV5-1; DNA: TGCGCCAGCAGCTTGGGGAGCAACGAGCAGTACTTC; CDR3: CASSLGSNEQYF
length: 13; D: NA; size: NA; J: TRBJ1-1; V: TRBV9; DNA: TGTGCCAGCAGCAGTAGCAGGGAAACTGAAGCTTTCTTT; CDR3: CASSSSRETEAFF
length: 17; D: NA; size: NA; J: TRBJ1-3; V: TRBV28; DNA: TGTGCCAGCAGTCCCCCTTTCTTTGCGCGCTCTGGAAACACCATATATTTT; CDR3: CASSPPFFARSGNTIYF
length: 11; D: NA; size: NA; J: TRBJ1-1; V: TRBV4-2; DNA: TGTGCCAGCGGTCGGTATGGTGAAGCTTTCTTT; CDR3: CASGRYGEAFF
length: 16; D: NA; size: once; J: TRBJ2-1; V: TRBV5-1; DNA: TGCGCCAGCAGCTCAGCAGGGGCGGAGAACTACAATGAGCAGTTCTTC; CDR3: CASSSAGAENYNEQFF
length: 16; D: TRBD2; size: NA; J: TRBJ2-1; V: TRBV11-2; DNA: TGTGCCAGCAGCATAGGGGACTACCGATTCCCCAATGAGCAGTTCTTC; CDR3: CASSIGDYRFPNEQFF
length: 20; D: TRBD1; size: NA; J: TRBJ2-4; V: TRBV4-1; DNA: TGCGCCAGCAGCTCAGGGGACGAGGGACAGATGAACATAGCCAAAAACATTCAGTACTTC; CDR3: CASSSGDEGQMNIAKNIQYF